This T cell receptor (beta chain) was identified in a study of T cells in Graves' hyperthyroidism and ophthalmopathy. Study-wide context: Staff took peripheral blood when the initial diagnosis was made, before any treatment began.

TCR beta CDR3 sequences were amplified from RNA transcripts. The TCR CDR3 was amplified in a first-round RT-PCR using the HTBI primer set. TCRdb fed the multiplex PCR reads into MiXCR, producing one record per CDR3 protein. Here the sample spans more than 500,000 distinct CDR3 sequences, around 15% being singletons. Worth noting for this clonotype: Its antigen is still unknown.

Deletions cut 1 base from V and 14 bases from J, with 18 bases between. Germline values: CDR1 MGHRA, CDR2 YSYEKL. The CDR3 sequence is 15 residues long. General observations from the study: Peripheral blood also featured most of the thyroid clonotypes expanded above 0.001. Classification by a 13 V-J model distinguished ophthalmopathy from stable hyperthyroidism.

This chain connects TRBV4-1 to TRBJ1-6; a weak D match, TRBD1 (6 bases). The material sequenced was blood. This TCR came from a woman aged 30 to 39 with Graves' ophthalmopathy. The DNA for the CDR3 is TGCGCCAGCAGCCAAGTGGGGGGCGGGGAGAGGACCCTCCACTTT. It codes for CASSQVGGGERTLHF.